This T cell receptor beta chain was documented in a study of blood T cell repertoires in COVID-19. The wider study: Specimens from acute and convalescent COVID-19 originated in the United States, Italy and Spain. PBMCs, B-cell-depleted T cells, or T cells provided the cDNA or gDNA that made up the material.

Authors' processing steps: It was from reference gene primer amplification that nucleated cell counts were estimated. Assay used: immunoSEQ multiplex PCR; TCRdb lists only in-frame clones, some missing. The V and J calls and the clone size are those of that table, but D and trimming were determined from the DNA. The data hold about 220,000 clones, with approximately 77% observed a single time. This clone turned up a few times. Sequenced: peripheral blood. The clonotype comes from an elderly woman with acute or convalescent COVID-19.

The CDR3 DNA reads TGCGCCAGCAGCCAAGATTTCGCGGGGGCTACCTACGAGCAGTACTTC. It encodes CASSQDFAGATYEQYF. The rearrangement uses TRBV4-3 and TRBJ2-7; possibly TRBD2 for D (7 bases). Germline V gene sequence: CDR1 LGHNA, CDR2 YSLEER. There are 16 residues in the CDR3. V lost 0 bases and J 2 bases, leaving 14 bases between the germline ends.